In this sample, the clone carrying this T cell receptor beta chain turned up once. Its antigen is currently unknown. This entry comes from a study of blood T cells in healthy people across ages. Study-wide results and caveats: Estimated diversity that came from one million T cells was considered an underestimate.

Alongside a J-beta primer mix, a sample-barcoded 5' primer served in a second PCR lasting 7 to 11 cycles. TCRdb reanalysed the 5' RACE reads using MiXCR and keeps one entry per CDR3 protein. The data hold about 1.8 million distinct CDR3 sequences, with around half observed a single time. Donors ranged from roughly 6 to 95 years old and were healthy Caucasians in Russia. Sequencing was done on a sample of blood. This receptor was identified in a woman in her thirties or forties in good health.

In DNA form, the CDR3 reads TGCGCCAGCAGCTTCGGGACAGGGGGTTATAGCAATCAGCCCCAGCATTTT. Protein: CASSFGTGGYSNQPQHF. The chain is built from TRBV5-1 and TRBJ1-5; TRBD1 matches at 11 bases. CDR1 SGHRS and CDR2 YFSETQ come from the germline V gene. V lost 2 bases to trimming and J lost 0 bases; unmatched junction nucleotides: 4. The CDR3 has 17 residues.